A single sample is the source of the 6 T cell receptor beta chains below, sequenced in a study of cytotoxic CD8 clonotypes in ibrutinib-treated CLL. Clones were sequenced by immunoSEQ multiplex PCR, and TCRdb holds only the in-frame ones, with some missing. Found here are 200,000 to 250,000 clones, 79% of them singletons; the top ten hold over 9.5%. Specimen: PBMCs, collected after 12 months of ibrutinib treatment. The receptors were sampled from a human donor with chronic lymphocytic leukemia.

The chain combines TRBV28 with TRBJ2-7, with 9 bases matching TRBD1. Germline V CDR1 and CDR2: MDHEN, SYDVKM. J lost 11 bases, V lost 5 bases, and 7 bases had no gene match. The CDR3 runs 12 residues. CDR3: CASSISRDREYF. CDR3 coding DNA: TGTGCCAGCAGTATCTCCCGGGACAGGGAGTACTTC.

This sequence joins TRBV6-1 and TRBJ1-2; weak D call: TRBD1 (5 bases). CDR3 length: 15 residues. CDR1 is MNHNS and CDR2 is SASEGT in the germline V gene. V lost 6 bases to trimming and J lost 4 bases, with 18 bases between them. The CDR3 DNA reads as TGTGCCAGCAGCCCCATTAGTGGGGGACTCTATGGCTACACCTTC. It encodes CASSPISGGLYGYTF.

The rearrangement links TRBV7-7 to TRBJ2-2, with TRBD1 identical over 7 bases. CDR1 and CDR2 (germline): SSHAT, FNYEAQ (reference sequence). This CDR3 contains 19 residues. The DNA of the CDR3 is TGTGCTACCGACGCAATTCGTCCCCCGGGACAGCGTAACACCGGGGAGCTGTTTTTT. Its protein is CATDAIRPPGQRNTGELFF.

The gene calls are TRBV6-5 and TRBJ1-3; D not resolved. This CDR3 has 13 amino acids. Germline V gene data show CDR1 as MNHEY and CDR2 as SVGAGI. V shed 11 bases and J shed 0 bases, with 11 bases lying between them. The CDR3 loop reads CAALTNSGNTIYF. The DNA for the CDR3 is TGTGCCGCATTGACAAACTCTGGAAACACCATATATTTT.

The chain employs TRBV27 and TRBJ2-7; D is unclear. The CDR3 length is 13 residues. Germline V gives CDR1 MNHEY, CDR2 SMNVEV (reference sequence). Deletions cut 4 bases from V and 1 base from J, with 8 bases between. The CDR3 DNA follows: TGTGCCAGCAGTTGGAAACATTCCTACGAGCAGTACTTC. Translated: CASSWKHSYEQYF.

This chain connects TRBV9 to TRBJ2-3; 7 nucleotides match TRBD1. Germline loops: CDR1 SGDLS, CDR2 YYNGEE. The CDR3 totals 16 residues. Trimming took 0 bases from V and 6 from J; bases not matched to a gene: 10. In nucleotides, the CDR3 is TGTGCCAGCAGCGTAGAGGGTTGGACAGGCGAGGATACGCAGTATTTT. Its translation: CASSVEGWTGEDTQYF.